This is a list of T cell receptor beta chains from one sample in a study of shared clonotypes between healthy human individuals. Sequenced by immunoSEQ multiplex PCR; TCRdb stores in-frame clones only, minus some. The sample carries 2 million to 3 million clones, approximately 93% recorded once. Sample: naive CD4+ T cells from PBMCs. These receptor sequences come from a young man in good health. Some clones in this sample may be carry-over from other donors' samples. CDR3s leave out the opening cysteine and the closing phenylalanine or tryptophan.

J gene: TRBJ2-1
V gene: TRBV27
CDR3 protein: ASRWGMGSYNEQF

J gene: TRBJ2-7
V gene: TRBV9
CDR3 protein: ASSVGVAGGYEQY

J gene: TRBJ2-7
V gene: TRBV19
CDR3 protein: ASSGSGTGEREQY

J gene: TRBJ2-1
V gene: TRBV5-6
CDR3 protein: ASSLYAGTYNEQF

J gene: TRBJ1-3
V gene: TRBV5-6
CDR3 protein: ASSLGQGIAGNTIY

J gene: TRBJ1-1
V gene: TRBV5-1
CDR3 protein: ASSSKGDSEAF

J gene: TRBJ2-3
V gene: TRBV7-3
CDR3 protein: ASSLGTSWGGTDTQY

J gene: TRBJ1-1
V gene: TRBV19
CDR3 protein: ASSQVTSAEAF

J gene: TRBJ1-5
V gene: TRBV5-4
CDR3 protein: ASSLTGTTYGNQPQH

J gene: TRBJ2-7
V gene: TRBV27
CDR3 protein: ASGWGQGHEQY

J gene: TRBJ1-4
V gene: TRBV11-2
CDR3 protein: ASSPTGGAGEKLF

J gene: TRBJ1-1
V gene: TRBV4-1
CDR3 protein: ASSRILTNTEAF

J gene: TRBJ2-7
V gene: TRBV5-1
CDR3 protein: ASTPGRTRYEQY

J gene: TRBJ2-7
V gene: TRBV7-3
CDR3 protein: ASSPSHRPSYEQY

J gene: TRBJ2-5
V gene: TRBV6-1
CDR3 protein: ASTREQETQY

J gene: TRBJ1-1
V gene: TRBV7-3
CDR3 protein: ASSSGRDTEAF

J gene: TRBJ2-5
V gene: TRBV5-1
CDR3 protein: ASSSQGEETQY

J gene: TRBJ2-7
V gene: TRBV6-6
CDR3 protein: ASSYSSGRADEQY

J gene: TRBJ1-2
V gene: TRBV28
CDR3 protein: ASSPGRGTYGYT

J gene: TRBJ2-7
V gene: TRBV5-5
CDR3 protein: ASSLAAAALYEQY

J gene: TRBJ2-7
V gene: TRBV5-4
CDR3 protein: ASSQGGGAAYEQY

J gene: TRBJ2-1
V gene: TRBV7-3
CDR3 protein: ASSPRAGVRYNEQF

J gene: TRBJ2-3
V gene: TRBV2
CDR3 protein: ASRPGLAADTQY

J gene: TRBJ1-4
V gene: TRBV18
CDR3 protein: ASSPLTGHNEKLF

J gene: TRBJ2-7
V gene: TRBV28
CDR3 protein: ASSPPPRHTGEQY

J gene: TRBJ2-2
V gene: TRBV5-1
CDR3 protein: ASSLGDRGPGELF